One sample yielded the 27 T cell receptor beta chains listed below, sequenced in a study of T cells after yellow fever vaccination. MiXCR was run by TCRdb on the 5' RACE reads, yielding one entry per CDR3 protein. The sample comprises 300,000 to 350,000 distinct CDR3 sequences, around 4.5% of which are singletons, and less than 20% rests with the top ten. Material: PBMCs, obtained 15 days after the yellow fever booster vaccination. The receptors were sampled from a man aged 18 to 29 who received the YFV17D yellow fever vaccine.

This clonotype was detected a few times. The gene calls are TRBV7-2 and TRBJ2-1; D is unclear. The CDR3 runs to 15 residues. Trimming took off 5 bases at V and 7 bases at J, with 18 bases between the two ends. Germline-derived CDR1 and CDR2 are SGHTA and FQGNSA. The CDR3 here is CASSPKTSLLNEQFF. CDR3 bases: TGTGCCAGCAGCCCGAAAACGAGTCTCCTTAATGAGCAGTTCTTC.

This clonotype was seen repeatedly, ten times or more. The chain carries TRBV4-3 and TRBJ2-7; 7 bases fit TRBD1. The V segment lost 2 bases and the J segment 1 base; nucleotides outside the gene matches: 5. CDR1 is LGHNA, CDR2 YSLEER, per germline. This CDR3 is built from 15 residues. The CDR3 nucleotides read TGCGCCAGCAGCCAAATGACAGGGCTATCCTACGAGCAGTACTTC. Translated, it gives CASSQMTGLSYEQYF.

This clonotype was seen ten or more times. The chain has TRBV3-1 and TRBJ2-3; 10 bases are shared with TRBD1. V gave up 4 bases and J gave up 2 bases; unmatched junction bases: 6. In germline, CDR1 is LGHDT, CDR2 YNNKEL (reference sequence). The CDR3 consists of 16 residues. The CDR3 loop reads CASSPWTGGNTDTQYF. The CDR3, as DNA: TGTGCCAGCAGCCCTTGGACAGGGGGAAACACAGATACGCAGTATTTT.

The table lists this clonotype with many counts. The rearrangement uses TRBV7-6 and TRBJ1-5; no reliable D call. In germline, CDR1 is SGHVS, CDR2 FNYEAQ. Trimming took off 6 bases at V and 7 bases at J, with 10 bases between the two ends. The CDR3 has 12 amino acids. The DNA of the CDR3 is TGTGCCAGCAGGACCCCCGGGCAGCCCCAGCATTTT. It is translated as CASRTPGQPQHF.

There are a few counts of this clonotype. The genes are TRBV7-2 and TRBJ2-5; possible D gene TRBD2, 6 bases. CDR1 is SGHTA, CDR2 FQGNSA, per germline. The CDR3 loop spans 16 amino acids. V gave up 2 bases and J gave up 5 bases, with 18 bases separating them. This chain's CDR3 is CASSLRTVAGFETQYF. The DNA for the CDR3 is TGTGCCAGCAGCTTAAGGACGGTCGCGGGGTTCGAGACCCAGTACTTC.

This clonotype has at least ten counts. The chain couples TRBV28 to TRBJ2-1; TRBD2 matches at 7 bases. This CDR3 has 18 residues. Germline-derived CDR1 and CDR2 are MDHEN and SYDVKM. Trimming cost V 4 bases and J 2 bases; bases outside gene matches: 14. As DNA, the CDR3 is TGTGCCAGCAGTTCCCCTCGCGGTGGGGGGGAAACCTACAATGAGCAGTTCTTC. Residues: CASSSPRGGGETYNEQFF.

This clonotype was seen a handful of times. The chain links TRBV6-2 or TRBV6-3 to TRBJ2-5, with D tentatively TRBD1 or TRBD2 (5 bases each). CDR1 MNHEY and CDR2 SVGEGT come from the germline V gene. V lost 4 bases and J lost 4, with 19 bases in between. This CDR3 has 16 amino acids. Written as DNA, the CDR3 is TGTGCCAGCAGTTTGGGGGACGCACGAAGGAGAGAGACCCAGTACTTC. This encodes CASSLGDARRRETQYF.

This clonotype appeared a few times. The J gene is TRBJ1-2, the V gene TRBV5-5; a possible D gene is TRBD1 (5 bases). Germline assignment: CDR1 SGHKS and CDR2 YYEKEE (reference sequence). V was cut by 4 bases and J by 6 bases, with 16 bases left in between. The CDR3 length is 14 residues. CDR3 in DNA: TGTGCCAGCAGCCTGTTGGGGCAGGTCCATGGCTACACCTTC. Translation gives CASSLLGQVHGYTF.

In its sample, this clonotype was seen a few times. V usage is TRBV6-2 or TRBV6-3 and J usage is TRBJ2-6; D gene ambiguous. Per germline, CDR1 MNHEY and CDR2 SVGEGT. The germline V and J ends were trimmed by 5 bases and 4 bases, with 12 bases remaining between them. The CDR3 extends over 15 amino acids. CDR3 region: CASSNAPLGANVLTF. The CDR3 bases are TGTGCCAGCAGTAACGCCCCGCTCGGGGCCAACGTCCTGACTTTC.

The J gene is TRBJ2-3, the V gene TRBV4-2, with 9 nucleotides matching TRBD2. Trimming at V came to 4 bases and at J to 6 bases, leaving 8 bases not matched to a gene. This CDR3 has 15 residues. Germline V gene sequence: CDR1 LGHNA, CDR2 YNFKEQ. CDR3 sequence: CASSLSGGPSDTQYF. In nucleotides, the CDR3 is TGTGCCAGCAGCCTGAGCGGGGGGCCATCCGATACGCAGTATTTT.

This clonotype came up many times. This sequence joins TRBV5-1 and TRBJ2-2, with D possibly matching TRBD1 (5 bases). This CDR3 is built from 15 residues. CDR1 and CDR2 from the germline V gene are SGHRS and YFSETQ. Trimming took off 2 bases at V and 6 bases at J, with 14 bases between the two ends. The CDR3 bases are TGCGCCAGCAGCTTCTCTTTGGTACAGGCCGGGGAGCTGTTTTTT. The encoded protein is CASSFSLVQAGELFF.

This clonotype showed up many times. The rearrangement uses TRBV5-1 and TRBJ2-1; 12 bases fit TRBD1. Trimming took 4 bases from V and 7 from J; bases not matched to a gene: 9. The CDR3 totals 16 residues. Looked up from germline, CDR1 is SGHRS and CDR2 is YFSETQ. The CDR3 coding sequence is TGCGCCAGCAGCCCGATACCGGGACAGGGGGCTAATGAGCAGTTCTTC. Protein sequence: CASSPIPGQGANEQFF.

The genes are TRBV20-1 and TRBJ2-5, with D unclear. V lost 0 bases, J lost 1 base, and 9 bases lay in between. The CDR3 runs 14 residues. Looked up from germline, CDR1 is DFQATT and CDR2 is SNEGSKA (reference sequence). The CDR3 spells CSARDSAVQETQYF. The DNA of the CDR3 is TGCAGTGCTAGAGATTCGGCGGTCCAAGAGACCCAGTACTTC.

In its sample, this clonotype was seen many times. J is TRBJ2-2 and V is TRBV4-2; D is uncertain. Between the trimmed V and J ends, which lost 3 bases and 6 bases, there was a span of 8 bases. Germline V gives CDR1 LGHNA, CDR2 YNFKEQ. This CDR3 comprises 13 residues. CDR3 in DNA: TGTGCCAGCAGCCAGGTTTCGGCCGGGGAGCTGTTTTTT. It translates to CASSQVSAGELFF.

V usage is TRBV6-1 and J usage is TRBJ2-6, with a weak D call TRBD1 (5 bases). This CDR3 has 15 amino acids. Between the trimmed V and J ends, which lost 4 bases and 2 bases, there was a span of 9 bases. Germline CDR1 and CDR2: MNHNS and SASEGT. CDR3 DNA sequence: TGTGCCAGCAGTGCAAGGGGAACTGGGGCCAACGTCCTGACTTTC. Translation: CASSARGTGANVLTF.

This clonotype came up many times. The rearrangement uses TRBV4-3 and TRBJ1-1, with 7 bases lining up with TRBD1. Germline V gene data show CDR1 as LGHNA and CDR2 as YSLEER. This CDR3 is 15 amino acids long. With 4 bases clipped from V and 4 bases from J, the junction kept 9 bases outside the gene matches. CDR3 sequence: CASSRRGGVITEAFF. For the CDR3, the DNA is TGCGCCAGCAGCCGCAGGGGGGGTGTGATCACTGAAGCTTTCTTT.

The genes are TRBV7-9 and TRBJ1-4, with a tentative D call TRBD1 (6 bases). CDR3 length equals 14 residues. Germline assignment: CDR1 SEHNR and CDR2 FQNEAQ (reference sequence). Between the trimmed V and J ends, which lost 5 bases and 6 bases, there was a span of 13 bases. In DNA form, the CDR3 reads TGTGCCAGCAGCCCGGGGGCAGGAGATGAAAAACTGTTTTTT. Protein: CASSPGAGDEKLFF.

This clonotype was picked up many times. The chain combines TRBV7-3 with TRBJ1-1; D may be TRBD1 (6 bases). Germline V gives CDR1 SGHTA, CDR2 FQGTGA. The CDR3 runs 14 residues. V lost 3 bases and J 0 bases, leaving 8 bases between the germline ends. CDR3 amino acids: CASSFQGMNTEAFF. In DNA form, the CDR3 reads TGTGCCAGCAGCTTCCAGGGGATGAACACTGAAGCTTTCTTT.

The V gene is TRBV20-1, the J gene TRBJ2-3; maybe TRBD1 (5 bases). This CDR3 is 11 amino acids long. Germline loops: CDR1 DFQATT, CDR2 SNEGSKA (reference sequence). Trimming left V 3 bases short and J 7 bases short, with 8 bases between. For the CDR3, the DNA is TGCAGTGCTAGTGGGGCATATACGCAGTATTTT. Encoded protein: CSASGAYTQYF.

This clonotype was observed many times. The chain carries TRBV28 and TRBJ1-5; D remains ambiguous. The CDR3 is 14 residues long. V lost 2 bases and J lost 4, with 9 bases in between. Germline V gives CDR1 MDHEN, CDR2 SYDVKM. In DNA, the CDR3 is TGTGCCAGCAGTTTACGGCCGATTAATCAGCCCCAGCATTTT. It is translated as CASSLRPINQPQHF.

The chain uses TRBV18 and TRBJ1-1, with D unresolved. V was shortened by 2 bases and J by 3 bases, with 13 bases between the two germline ends. The CDR3 is 15 residues long. The V gene's germline CDR1 is KGHSH and CDR2 LQKENI. The DNA for the CDR3 is TGTGCCAGCTCACCAGAGAACGGCTTTGACACTGAAGCTTTCTTT. Translated, it gives CASSPENGFDTEAFF.

Only a few counts were recorded for this clonotype. This chain connects TRBV24-1 to TRBJ2-2, with 9 bases aligning to TRBD1. The V and J ends lost 4 bases and 3 bases, in that order; junction bases with no gene match: 5. The length of the CDR3 is 16 residues. CDR1 is KGHDR, CDR2 SFDVKD, per germline. CDR3 in DNA: TGTGCCACCAGTGACAAGCGACAGGGGGACACCGGGGAGCTGTTTTTT. Amino acids: CATSDKRQGDTGELFF.

The chain employs TRBV5-1 and TRBJ2-6; tentatively, D is TRBD2 (5 bases). The CDR3 spans 16 residues. The V gene's germline CDR1 is SGHRS and CDR2 YFSETQ. V was clipped by 1 base and J by 4 bases, with 12 bases between them. CDR3 sequence: CASSLRPDFGANVLTF. The CDR3, as DNA: TGCGCCAGCAGCTTGAGACCGGACTTCGGGGCCAACGTCCTGACTTTC.

This sequence joins TRBV12-3 or TRBV12-4 and TRBJ2-2; 9 nucleotides align to TRBD1. The CDR3 is 14 residues long. Trimming took 6 bases from V and 7 from J; bases not matched to a gene: 6. CDR3 DNA: TGTGCCAGCAGCCGGGACAGGGATGGCGGGGAGCTGTTTTTT. The encoded protein is CASSRDRDGGELFF.

The table lists this clonotype with many counts. V usage is TRBV5-1 and J usage is TRBJ2-7; 9 nucleotides line up with TRBD2. Per the germline V gene, CDR1 is SGHRS and CDR2 is YFSETQ. The V and J ends lost 4 bases and 5 bases, in that order; junction bases with no gene match: 7. This CDR3 is built from 14 residues. CDR3 nucleotides: TGCGCCAGCAGCCCGGGACTAGCCATCAACGAGCAGTACTTC. It is translated as CASSPGLAINEQYF.

This clonotype came up many times. The V and J genes are TRBV24-1 and TRBJ1-1; D call uncertain. V lost 3 bases, J lost 10 bases, and 14 bases lay in between. From germline, CDR1 is KGHDR and CDR2 SFDVKD. This CDR3 comprises 13 residues. The CDR3 sequence is CATSDPVGSGAFF. CDR3 nucleotide sequence: TGTGCCACCAGTGATCCCGTTGGGTCGGGAGCTTTCTTT.

At least ten counts were recorded for this clonotype. The chain is built from TRBV9 and TRBJ2-3, with D unclear. The CDR3 is made up of 14 amino acids. CDR1 SGDLS and CDR2 YYNGEE come from the germline V gene. V was clipped by 3 bases and J by 0 bases, with 8 bases between them. For the CDR3, the DNA is TGTGCCAGCAGCGAGCAGGATAGCACAGATACGCAGTATTTT. Translated: CASSEQDSTDTQYF.